What follows are 24 T cell receptor beta chains derived from one specimen sequenced in a study of T cell changes during pregnancy in multiple sclerosis. Data came from immunoSEQ multiplex PCR; TCRdb stores just in-frame clones and leaves some out. Among fewer than 60,000 clones listed, roughly nine tenths were seen once. This sample comprised CD8+ T cells from peripheral blood mononuclear cells, obtained after pregnancy. The source of these receptors is a female donor with multiple sclerosis, enrolled in a pregnancy study.

The CDR3 spells CASRWRTGVLDEQYF. The CDR3 region has the DNA TGCGCCAGCAGATGGCGGACAGGGGTCCTCGACGAGCAGTACTTC. The V call is TRBV5-1, the J call TRBJ2-7, with TRBD1 matching 9 bases. V was clipped by 5 bases and J by 5 bases; unmatched bases: 11. CDR3 length: 15 amino acids. Germline CDR1 and CDR2: SGHRS and YFSETQ.

This sequence joins TRBV11-2 and TRBJ1-1; D may be TRBD1 (6 bases). The CDR3 runs to 13 residues. V was trimmed by 5 bases and J by 6 bases, leaving 13 bases between them. Germline CDR1 SGHAT, CDR2 FQNNGV. In DNA form, the CDR3 reads TGTGCCAGCAGCATCCGACAGGCAGCTGAAGCTTTCTTT. Translated, it gives CASSIRQAAEAFF.

This clone was detected only once. The chain links TRBV4-1 to TRBJ2-5; TRBD1 aligns across 7 bases. Losses at the gene ends were 0 bases for V and 7 bases for J; bases not matched to a gene: 11. Germline CDR1 is MGHRA and CDR2 is YSYEKL. The CDR3 extends over 16 amino acids. CDR3 DNA: TGCGCCAGCAGCCAAGAATTCGGGACAGCTTTTGCGACCCAGTACTTC. Its protein product is CASSQEFGTAFATQYF.

The J gene is TRBJ1-5, the V gene TRBV11-2, with 8 bases identical to TRBD1. The ends lost 5 bases at V and 2 bases at J; junction bases unmatched: 5. Germline CDR1 reads SGHAT; CDR2 reads FQNNGV. This CDR3 contains 15 residues. This chain's CDR3 is CASSQSTGGNQPQHF. The DNA for the CDR3 is TGTGCCAGCAGCCAATCGACAGGGGGCAATCAGCCCCAGCATTTT.

For this clone: Mismatch with germline at one junction end may stem from a read error. This sequence joins TRBV7-9 and TRBJ2-1; D might be TRBD2 (6 bases). This CDR3 is 14 amino acids long. Germline values: CDR1 SEHNR, CDR2 FQNEAQ (reference sequence). Here the CDR3 DNA reads TGTGCCAGCAGCCTAGCGTCCCGCGACAATGAGCAGTTCTTC. Its protein product is CASSLASRDNEQFF.

CDR3 in amino acids: CASSLGGGNVDTQYF. CDR3 nucleotides: TGTGCCAGCAGCTTAGGCGGGGGGAACGTGGATACGCAGTATTTT. V is TRBV7-3 and J is TRBJ2-3; 8 bases align to TRBD2. The CDR3 is made up of 15 amino acids. Germline V gene lookup returns CDR1 SGHTA and CDR2 FQGTGA. V lost 2 bases, J lost 6 bases, and 7 bases stayed unmatched.

V and J are TRBV4-1 and TRBJ1-2, with D perhaps TRBD1 (5 bases). Germline CDR1 reads MGHRA; CDR2 reads YSYEKL. The CDR3 has 13 residues. The V and J ends lost 0 bases and 8 bases respectively, with 10 bases between them. CDR3 DNA: TGCGCCAGCAGCCAAGAAATTTGGGGCGGCTACACCTTC. It translates to CASSQEIWGGYTF.

The rearrangement links TRBV18 to TRBJ2-3; 8 bases fit TRBD1. V shed 3 bases and J 1 base; nucleotides not matched to a gene: 0. CDR3 size: 14 residues. Germline-derived CDR1 and CDR2 are KGHSH and LQKENI. The CDR3 region has the DNA TGTGCCAGCTCACCGGACAGGGGCACAGATACGCAGTATTTT. Amino acids: CASSPDRGTDTQYF.

Only a few counts were recorded for this clone. The chain uses TRBV13 and TRBJ2-5; D perhaps matches TRBD1 (6 bases). In germline, CDR1 is PRHDT, CDR2 FYEKMQ (reference sequence). The ends were cut back, 5 bases at V and 5 bases at J, with 15 bases in the middle. The CDR3 is 14 amino acids. The CDR3 nucleotides read TGTGCCAGCAGCCTCAGGGGTAACTGGGAGACCCAGTACTTC. Translated, it gives CASSLRGNWETQYF.

This rearrangement joins TRBV7-8 to TRBJ2-3, with 8 bases aligning to TRBD2. V was pared by 2 bases and J by 2 bases, with 9 bases of the junction left unmatched. The length of the CDR3 is 17 residues. From germline, CDR1 is SGHVS and CDR2 FQNEAQ. The DNA of the CDR3 is TGTGCCAGCAGCTTATGGGGCGGGGGGTCGACCACAGATACGCAGTATTTT. Its translation is CASSLWGGGSTTDTQYF.

This chain joins TRBV4-1 and TRBJ2-5; 7 positions match TRBD2. CDR1 is MGHRA and CDR2 is YSYEKL in the germline V gene. Trimming cost V 4 bases and J 5 bases; bases outside gene matches: 7. This CDR3 is 14 amino acids long. Here the CDR3 reads CASSPGLDGETQYF. The CDR3 DNA is TGCGCCAGCAGCCCAGGACTAGATGGGGAGACCCAGTACTTC.

The chain is built from TRBV5-6 and TRBJ1-2; 7 nucleotides line up with TRBD1. Per the germline V gene, CDR1 is SGHDT and CDR2 is YYEEEE. Germline trimming cut 2 bases from V and 4 bases from J; bases unmatched to any gene: 2. There are 13 residues in the CDR3. The CDR3 protein is CASSLQGSYGYTF. The CDR3 coding sequence is TGTGCCAGCAGCTTACAGGGGAGCTATGGCTACACCTTC.

The chain is built from TRBV9 and TRBJ2-3; D may be TRBD2 (5 bases). In germline, CDR1 is SGDLS, CDR2 YYNGEE. The length of the CDR3 is 16 residues. V was pared by 0 bases and J by 4 bases, with 15 bases between. CDR3 in amino acids: CASSVGDLAPADTQYF. CDR3 in DNA: TGTGCCAGCAGCGTAGGAGACCTAGCCCCTGCAGATACGCAGTATTTT.

This chain connects TRBV29-1 to TRBJ2-1, with 12 bases lining up with TRBD2. Germline lookup yields CDR1 SQVTM and CDR2 ANQGSEA. V was clipped by 6 bases and J by 8 bases; unmatched bases: 5. The CDR3 runs 13 residues. Written as DNA, the CDR3 is TGCAGCGTGAAGACTAGCGGGGGCTATGAGCAGTTCTTC. It is translated as CSVKTSGGYEQFF.

The J gene is TRBJ1-1, the V gene TRBV11-2; maybe TRBD1 (6 bases). Germline assignment: CDR1 SGHAT and CDR2 FQNNGV. The CDR3 length is 13 residues. The germline V and J ends were trimmed by 4 bases and 6 bases, with 12 bases remaining between them. In DNA, the CDR3 is TGTGCCAGCAGCTCAGGGGATGTCCCTGAAGCTTTCTTT. This translates into CASSSGDVPEAFF. The whole variable domain, filled in from reference TRBV11-2 and TRBJ1-1, reads EAGVAQSPRYKIIEKRQSVAFWCNPISGHATLYWYQQILGQGPKLLIQFQNNGVVDDSQLPKDRFSAERLKGVDSTLKIQPAKLEDSAVYLCASSSGDVPEAFFGQGTRLTVV.

This sequence joins TRBV14 and TRBJ1-1; D call uncertain. CDR1 SGHDN and CDR2 FVKESK come from the germline V gene. Trimming cost V 0 bases and J 1 base, with 9 bases left between them. CDR3 length: 15 residues. CDR3 amino acids: CASSQEHTSNTEAFF. Here the CDR3 DNA reads TGTGCCAGCAGCCAAGAACACACCTCGAACACTGAAGCTTTCTTT.

The rearrangement links TRBV5-1 to TRBJ2-2; D is undetermined. Germline CDR1 reads SGHRS; CDR2 reads YFSETQ. Deletions cut 3 bases from V and 6 bases from J, with 15 bases between. The CDR3 totals 15 residues. The CDR3 region is CASSSPSPMAGELFF. As DNA, the CDR3 is TGCGCCAGCAGCTCTCCTTCCCCTATGGCCGGGGAGCTGTTTTTT.

The rearrangement joins TRBV29-1 to TRBJ1-2, with D unclear. Germline V gene lookup returns CDR1 SQVTM and CDR2 ANQGSEA. With 1 base removed from V and 4 bases from J, the gap between germline ends came to 7 bases. The CDR3 has 12 residues. As DNA, the CDR3 is TGCAGCGTTGAAGGGGAGGGCTATGGCTACACCTTC. Protein sequence: CSVEGEGYGYTF.

This chain uses TRBV5-1 with TRBJ2-1; D may be TRBD2 (6 bases). This CDR3 comprises 15 residues. V dropped 2 bases and J dropped 6 bases, with 15 bases sitting between them. The V gene's germline CDR1 is SGHRS and CDR2 YFSETQ. The CDR3 region has the DNA TGCGCCAGCAGCTTCAAAATAGCGACTAGCAATGAGCAGTTCTTC. Translating gives CASSFKIATSNEQFF.

The chain couples TRBV27 to TRBJ1-2, with D perhaps matching TRBD1 (5 bases). There are 15 residues in the CDR3. Germline assignment: CDR1 MNHEY and CDR2 SMNVEV (reference sequence). V gave up 3 bases and J gave up 5 bases, with 16 bases separating them. The CDR3 here is CASSFEAGSSYGYTF. For the CDR3, the DNA is TGTGCCAGCAGTTTTGAGGCAGGGTCCTCGTATGGCTACACCTTC.

The table lists this clone with a count of one. V and J are TRBV6-5 and TRBJ1-1; D gene ambiguous. Germline V gene lookup returns CDR1 MNHEY and CDR2 SVGAGI. This CDR3 is 14 amino acids long. V lost 1 base, J lost 7 bases, and 13 bases lay in between. As DNA, the CDR3 is TGTGCCAGCAGTTACTTAGCTGGATCCAGTGAAGCTTTCTTT. This codes for CASSYLAGSSEAFF.

The V gene is TRBV7-8, the J gene TRBJ1-2, with D possibly matching TRBD1 (5 bases). The CDR3 sequence is 14 residues long. V gave up 3 bases and J gave up 6 bases, with 14 bases separating them. From germline, CDR1 is SGHVS and CDR2 FQNEAQ. CDR3 coding DNA: TGTGCCAGCAGCTTCCAGGGAGGAAAGGATGGCTACACCTTC. Translation: CASSFQGGKDGYTF.

The V call is TRBV27, the J call TRBJ2-7; 9 bases map to TRBD1. V was clipped by 2 bases and J by 3 bases; unmatched bases: 2. The CDR3 contains 14 residues. From germline, CDR1 is MNHEY and CDR2 SMNVEV (reference sequence). The CDR3 DNA reads as TGTGCCAGCAGTTTAACAGGGGGCCTCTACGAGCAGTACTTC. Residues: CASSLTGGLYEQYF.

The chain uses TRBV13 and TRBJ2-5; D gene uncertain. Trimming removed 0 bases from V and 5 bases from J, with 13 bases in between. CDR1 is PRHDT and CDR2 is FYEKMQ in the germline V gene (reference sequence). The CDR3 is 15 amino acids. CDR3 sequence: CASSLGRMSLETQYF. For the CDR3, the DNA is TGTGCCAGCAGCTTAGGCCGTATGTCTCTGGAGACCCAGTACTTC.